This is a list of T cell receptor beta chains from one sample in a study of STAT3 mutations in large granular lymphocyte leukemia. Assay used: immunoSEQ multiplex PCR; TCRdb lists only in-frame clones, some missing. Among about 4,300 clones, approximately 50% were seen once, and the ten largest hold approximately 60%. Sequences were obtained from peripheral blood mononuclear cells. The receptors were sampled from a male patient between 50 and 60 years old with T-cell large granular lymphocyte leukemia. Some clones in this sample may be carry-over from other donors' samples. Each CDR3 is given without its conserved first and last residue.

V	J	CDR3
TRBV5-4	TRBJ2-7	ASSYPGVGYEQY
TRBV29-1	TRBJ2-7	SIRTGEQY
TRBV5-1	TRBJ1-4	ASSLAGRLDEKLF
TRBV9	TRBJ2-1	ASSVDSYNEQF
TRBV9	TRBJ2-7	ASSVDRSGRIHEQY
TRBV5-1	TRBJ2-7	ASSFGGMEDEQY
TRBV28	TRBJ1-2	ASSFVQIDGYGYT
TRBV27	TRBJ2-7	ATGTSGIEQY
TRBV29-1	TRBJ2-7	SAVRDTSYEQY
TRBV7-9	TRBJ1-3	ASSSAGAGNTIY
TRBV27	TRBJ2-5	ASSFTVLGGQGETQY
TRBV27	TRBJ2-1	ASSSRVREQF
TRBV6-5	TRBJ1-2	ASSAGRVWGYT
TRBV7-9	TRBJ1-2	ASSLVQGDGYT
TRBV6-6	TRBJ2-4	ASSYGLAGGPDIQY
TRBV30	TRBJ2-7	AWSEGPYEQY
TRBV6-1	TRBJ2-7	ASTERSSYEQY
TRBV30	TRBJ1-4	AWSGEIEKLF
TRBV5-6	TRBJ2-7	ASSLAQITYEQY
TRBV30	TRBJ2-7	AWGTWTDSYEQY
TRBV7-3	TRBJ2-3	ASSSSGLRTDTQY
TRBV7-9	TRBJ2-7	ASSLGSYEQY
TRBV7-8	TRBJ2-4	ASSLVGTKNIQY
TRBV7-9	TRBJ1-5	ASSFSDSNQPQH
TRBV5-1	TRBJ2-3	ASSLARGARVGTDTQY
TRBV19	TRBJ2-7	ASSGYYEQY
TRBV29-1	TRBJ2-7	SAGVGDSYEQY
TRBV7-9	TRBJ2-7	ASSLVSGGFWAGTYEQY
TRBV11-1	TRBJ2-7	ASSFGGSGGPSEQY
TRBV18	TRBJ2-5	ASSPGTARETQY
TRBV29-1	TRBJ2-7	SVSGTGGEEQY
TRBV27	TRBJ2-7	ASSLSSLAGSYEQY
TRBV10-3	TRBJ2-7	AISESNGRYEQY
TRBV27	TRBJ2-7	ASSYSRDLAYEQY
TRBV30	TRBJ2-1	AWSVTASGVQF
TRBV18	TRBJ2-1	ASSPRGDEQF
TRBV5-1	TRBJ1-4	ASSGGTGSGEKLF
TRBV27	TRBJ2-1	ASSLVRVTYNEQF
TRBV18	TRBJ1-2	ASSPDRDYGYT
TRBV5-1	TRBJ2-7	ASSLAGVMASYEQY
TRBV4-1	TRBJ1-2	ASSHATTGGYGYT
TRBV5-1	TRBJ1-5	ASSLGGLTSQPQH
TRBV5-1	TRBJ2-2	ASSFSGRPGTGELF
TRBV7-9	TRBJ2-7	ASSLEDRYEQY
TRBV6-1	TRBJ2-7	ASSGLAGGRY
TRBV5-6	TRBJ2-1	ASSSDGGYNEQF
TRBV5-1	TRBJ2-7	ASSPDGGPYEQY
TRBV18	TRBJ2-7	ASSPPTSYEQY
TRBV29-1	TRBJ2-4	SVEGGNIQY
TRBV29-1	TRBJ2-3	SVELAGGVGTQY
TRBV5-1	TRBJ2-1	ASSWTGVDEQF
TRBV5-1	TRBJ2-7	ASSGGQDSYEQY
TRBV5-1	TRBJ2-7	ASSPDRATYEQY
TRBV4-1	TRBJ2-7	ASSHQIELLYEQY
TRBV27	TRBJ2-7	ASSLDKATEQY
TRBV7-8	TRBJ1-1	ASSFSRGNTEAF
TRBV30	TRBJ2-5	AWSVVRETQY
TRBV7-9	TRBJ2-5	ASSLVSGQETQY
TRBV7-6	TRBJ2-1	ASSLDEYNEQF